This T cell receptor beta chain was retrieved from a study of T cell responses to AZD1222 COVID-19 vaccine (dated by TCRdb to the early 2020s). Turning to the overall study: A total of 233 trial participants underwent TCR sequencing, of whom about 200 received two doses of AZD1222 and about 25 received two doses of the MenACWY control vaccine. Enrollment into the trials was organized by age into subgroups of 18-55, 56-69 and 70-plus years, and those subgroups contained around 150, 28 and 57 TCR-sequenced participants, respectively. Summary of the overall study and its limitations: After two AZD1222 doses, spike-specific TCR breadth and depth were significantly higher than at day 0 and than in MenACWY recipients. Participants were mostly white British and included more females than males, and it was suggested by the authors that clonal diversity may have been underestimated. Reportedly, almost half of the unique spike-specific TCRs recognized epitopes lying outside the regions that are mutated in the B.1.351 and B.1.1.7 variants. The 56-69-year group was small, and its depth increase did not reach significance, likely because of low power. Vaccine-associated CD4 TCRs spanned the whole spike protein, with dominant responses in regions 160-218 and 743-854. Because no day 14 peak-response samples were available, repertoires were characterized only after the peak T cell response. Conclusions about previously exposed vaccinees are limited because only five or six AZD1222 recipients were SARS-CoV-2 seropositive at baseline.

With respect to this clone: Its antigen remains unidentified. The input lacks base qualities; no much larger clone sits a single base away.

The cysteine opens and the phenylalanine closes a CDR3 of 13 amino acids. The CDR3 DNA has 39 bases and is translated from base 1. Trimming at the junction amounts to 6 bases on V and 3 bases on J, and the germline ends lie 9 bases apart. According to the germline V gene (reference sequence), CDR1 reads SEHNR and CDR2 reads FQNEAQ. The time point tag for this specimen amounts to: about 28 days (+/-7) after the second vaccine dose. The treatment or condition label, read with the paper, signifies: meningococcal conjugate vaccine given as trial control. Vaccinee samples were obtained from the UK trials COV001 and COV002, which included a single-blind randomized controlled phase 2/3 trial of AZD1222 (ChAdOx1 nCoV-19) in healthy adults. Trial participant PBMC samples were collected at day 0 and day 28 after the second dose for TCRbeta chain sequencing. The CDR3 regions of human TCRbeta chains were analyzed by immunosequencing. From the authors' description of their analysis: TCRs in the repertoires were compared against a reference library of SARS-CoV-2-specific TCRs that had been generated with the MIRA antigen-specificity platform. Breadth meant the fraction of unique TCRs that were SARS-CoV-2-associated, whereas depth meant the fraction of total T cells that were SARS-CoV-2-associated. Using the MIRA data, each spike-specific TCR was mapped to the spike region that the TCR reacts to and placed in a CD4 or CD8 class. Log10-transformed breadth and depth values were compared by one-way ANOVA with Sidak's multiple comparisons tests. Sourced from immuneACCESS, this table was stored by TCRdb with only in-frame sequences that have V and J called. A share of the clones is absent; for the studies checked, an unresolved V gene accounts for under half, and the remainder has no known explanation. That table furnishes V, J and clone size, whereas the DNA furnished D and trimming. The sample table shows 150,000 to 200,000 clones, and around 90% are seen once. 3.6% of the sample is held by the ten biggest clonotypes.

The sequenced sample was peripheral blood, obtained 28 days after the second dose of the MenACWY control vaccine. The chain is assembled from TRBV7-9 and TRBJ1-5, with a weak D call of TRBD1 (5 bases match). The receptor's source is an adult who received the MenACWY meningococcal vaccine as a control. The CDR3 in this case is CASRRGYNQPQHF. Read as DNA, the sequence is TGTGCCAGCAGGAGGGGCTACAATCAGCCCCAGCATTTT.